The TCR beta chain under discussion was sequenced for a study of cytomegalovirus exposure and HLA in healthy donors. Points from the study as a whole: Roughly even sequencing depth across donors was the assumption behind the presence/absence analyses. It was in a later analysis that TCR association rates were seen to vary by HLA locus, highest for DRB1 and lowest for HLA-C. A later analysis associated around 17,000 TCR beta sequences with HLA alleles at a 0.05 false discovery rate. Sequences of the TCR beta chain were said to predict the HLA-A and HLA-B alleles of most subjects accurately.

Germline V gene data show CDR1 as SGHDN and CDR2 as FVKESK. The ends lost 3 bases at V and 2 bases at J; junction bases unmatched: 4. This CDR3 spans 15 amino acids. The PCR employed 60 Vbeta primers together with 13 Jbeta primers. The assay was immunoSEQ multiplex PCR, and TCRdb's table has in-frame clones only and misses some. The table shows 90,000 or so clones, with 65% to 80% occurring only once. As concerns this clone: The antigen remains unidentified.

The receptor was derived from a man aged 25 to 40 in good health and CMV-seropositive. V usage is TRBV14 and J usage is TRBJ2-3; 8 positions agree with TRBD2. Specimen: PBMCs. CDR3 in DNA: TGTGCCAGCAGCCATAAGCGGGGGAACACAGATACGCAGTATTTT. Translated, it gives CASSHKRGNTDTQYF.